The T cell receptor beta chain under discussion was sequenced for a study of human T cells and chemical hapten exposure. Study background: Per-sample TCR yield variability stemmed mainly from small pooled library volume differences. Regarding the study as a whole: Sensitization with DPC brought no change to TCRs above 1 in 1000 in frequency.

Time point given: healthy volunteer bleed at 6 weeks. The starting material, unfractionated whole blood, was used for total RNA extraction. As to this clonotype: Its antigen is not identified.

Separate cDNA molecules received unique molecular identifiers, which the library attached to them. As handled by the study authors: Between about 20,000 and 690,600 TCRs appeared in each sample, and the median stood at approximately 100,000. One entry per CDR3 protein, called by TCRdb with MiXCR from the RACE reads. TCRdb's processing, not the study's, gives the V and J calls here. This sample has under 90,000 distinct CDR3 sequences, with over 8.5% found just once. Trimming removed 2 bases from V and 8 bases from J; junction bases left unmatched: 7. Germline lookup yields CDR1 MNHEY and CDR2 SVGAGI. The CDR3 is made up of 15 amino acids.

The J gene is TRBJ2-1, the V gene TRBV6-5; TRBD2 agrees at 9 bases. Sequenced sample: whole blood. The sequence was obtained from a male donor in good health. Some clones in this sample may be carry-over from other donors' samples. In DNA form, the CDR3 reads TGTGCCAGCAGTTACGTCCTAGCGGGAAAGGATGAGCAGTTCTTC. It is translated as CASSYVLAGKDEQFF.